This record covers a single TCR beta chain. Its target is not known. The sample belongs to a study of T cell responses to AZD1222 COVID-19 vaccine. Study background: Samples with a second dose at about 4 or about 12 weeks were pooled together.

Whole-study results and caveats: Just a handful of AZD1222 recipients tested seropositive at baseline. Unmutated variant regions are reportedly targeted by nearly half of spike-specific TCRs.

V gave up 2 bases and J gave up 2 bases, with 11 bases separating them. Germline CDR1 SGHTA, CDR2 FQGTGA. The CDR3 loop spans 15 amino acids. The repertoire was sequenced with immunoSEQ multiplex PCR; TCRdb's copy has only in-frame clones and lacks some. Found here are more than 140,000 clones, approximately 89% of them singletons; the top ten hold 4.5% to 6.5%. The source of this sequence is an adult in good health. The J gene is TRBJ2-3, the V gene TRBV7-3, with a weak D call TRBD2 (6 bases). The sample here was peripheral blood, taken on day 0 of AZD1222 vaccination. The CDR3 nucleotides are TGTGCCAGCAGCTTATTTGGGGGGAACACAGATACGCAGTATTTT. Residues: CASSLFGGNTDTQYF. Drawing the rest from reference TRBV7-3 and TRBJ2-3, the complete variable domain is GAGVSQTPSNKVTEKGKYVELRCDPISGHTALYWYRQSLGQGPEFLIYFQGTGAADDSGLPNDRFFAVRPEGSVSTLKIQRTERGDSAVYLCASSLFGGNTDTQYFGPGTRLTVL.